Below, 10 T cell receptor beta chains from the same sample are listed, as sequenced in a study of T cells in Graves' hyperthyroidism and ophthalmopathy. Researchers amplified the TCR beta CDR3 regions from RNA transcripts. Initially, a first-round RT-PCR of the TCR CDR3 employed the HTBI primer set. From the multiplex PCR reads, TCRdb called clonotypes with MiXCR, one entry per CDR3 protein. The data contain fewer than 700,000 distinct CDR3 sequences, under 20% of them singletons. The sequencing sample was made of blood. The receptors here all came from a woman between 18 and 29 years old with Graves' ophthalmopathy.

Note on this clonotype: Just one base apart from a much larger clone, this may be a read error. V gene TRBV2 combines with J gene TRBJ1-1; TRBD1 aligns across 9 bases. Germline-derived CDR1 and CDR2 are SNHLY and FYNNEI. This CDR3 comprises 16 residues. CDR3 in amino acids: CASRARQGGKNTEASF. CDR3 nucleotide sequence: TGTGCCAGCCGAGCAAGACAGGGGGGAAAGAACACTGAAGCTTCCTTT.

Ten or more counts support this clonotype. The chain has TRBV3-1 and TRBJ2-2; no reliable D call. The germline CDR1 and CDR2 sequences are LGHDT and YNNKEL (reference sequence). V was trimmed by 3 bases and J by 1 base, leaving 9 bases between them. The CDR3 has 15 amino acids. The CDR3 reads CASSQWLRNTGELFF. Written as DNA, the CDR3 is TGTGCCAGCAGCCAGTGGTTACGGAACACCGGGGAGCTGTTTTTT.

CDR3 coding DNA: TGTGCCATCAGTGACTTTGGGGGTGAGAACGGTGGTGGAAACACCATATATTTT. It codes for CAISDFGGENGGGNTIYF. The V call is TRBV10-3, the J call TRBJ1-3, with D possibly matching TRBD1 (5 bases). The V and J ends lost 3 bases and 3 bases respectively, with 21 bases between them. The CDR3 length is 18 residues. CDR1 and CDR2 (germline): ENHRY, SYGVKD.

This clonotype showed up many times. CDR3 DNA sequence: TGTGCCTGGAGTCCCTTCGGGGGGAACACTGAAGCTTTCTTT. Translation: CAWSPFGGNTEAFF. The V and J genes are TRBV30 and TRBJ1-1; D perhaps matches TRBD1 (5 bases). Per the germline V gene, CDR1 is GTSNPN and CDR2 is SVGIG (reference sequence). V shed 2 bases and J shed 1 base, with 11 bases lying between them. This CDR3 has 14 amino acids.

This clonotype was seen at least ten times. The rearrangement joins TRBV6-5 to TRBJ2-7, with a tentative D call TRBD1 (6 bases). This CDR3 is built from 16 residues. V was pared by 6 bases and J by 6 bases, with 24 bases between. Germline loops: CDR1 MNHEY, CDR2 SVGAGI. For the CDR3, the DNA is TGTGCCAGCAGCGACTACAGGGCTCCTATCACCACCGAGCAGTACTTC. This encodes CASSDYRAPITTEQYF.

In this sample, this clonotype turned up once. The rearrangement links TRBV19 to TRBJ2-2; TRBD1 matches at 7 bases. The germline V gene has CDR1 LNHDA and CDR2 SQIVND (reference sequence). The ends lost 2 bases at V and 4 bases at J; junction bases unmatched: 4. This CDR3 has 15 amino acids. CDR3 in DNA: TGTGCCAGTAGTATAAACAGGGGCGGCACCGGGGAGCTGTTTTTT. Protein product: CASSINRGGTGELFF.

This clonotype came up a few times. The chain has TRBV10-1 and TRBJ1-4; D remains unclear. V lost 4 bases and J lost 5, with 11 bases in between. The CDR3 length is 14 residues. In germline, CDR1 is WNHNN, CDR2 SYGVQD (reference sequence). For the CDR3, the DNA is TGCGCCAGCAGTGGACGGATAACGAATGAAAAACTGTTTTTT. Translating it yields CASSGRITNEKLFF.

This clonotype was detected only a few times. The CDR3 nucleotides read TGCGCCAGCAGCCAAGATATCCGACTGTCTAACTATGGCTACACCTTC. It specifies CASSQDIRLSNYGYTF. The chain recombines TRBV4-3 with TRBJ1-2; D ambiguous. Germline-derived CDR1 and CDR2 are LGHNA and YSLEER. The length of the CDR3 is 16 residues. Trimming removed 0 bases from V and 0 bases from J, with 11 bases in between.

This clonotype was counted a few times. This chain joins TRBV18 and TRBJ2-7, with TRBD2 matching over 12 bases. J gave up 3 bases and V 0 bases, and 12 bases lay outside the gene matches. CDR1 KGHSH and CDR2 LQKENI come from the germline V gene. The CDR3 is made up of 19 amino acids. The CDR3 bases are TGTGCCAGCTCACCACCAATAGCTAGCGGGAGGGCCCCTGACTACGAGCAGTACTTC. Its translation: CASSPPIASGRAPDYEQYF.

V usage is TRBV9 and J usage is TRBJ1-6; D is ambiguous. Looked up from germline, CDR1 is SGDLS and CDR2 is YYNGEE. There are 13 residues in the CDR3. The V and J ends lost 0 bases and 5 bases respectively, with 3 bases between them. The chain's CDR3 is CASSVADNSPLHF. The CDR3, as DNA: TGTGCCAGCAGCGTAGCGGATAATTCACCCCTCCACTTT. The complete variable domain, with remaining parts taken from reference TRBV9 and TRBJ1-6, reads DSGVTQTPKHLITATGQRVTLRCSPRSGDLSVYWYQQSLDQGLQFLIQYYNGEERAKGNILERFSAQQFPDLHSELNLSSLELGDSALYFCASSVADNSPLHFGNGTRLTVT.